The 3 T cell receptor beta chains listed next were all sequenced from one sample in a study of identical twins. TCRdb reprocessed the 5' RACE reads via MiXCR and lists one record per CDR3 protein. The sample records 700,000 or so distinct CDR3 sequences, 8.5% to 9% being singletons. These records were also assigned to another study, of yellow fever vaccine responses in identical twins.

Sequencing was carried out using PBMCs. Receptors originate from a woman between 18 and 30 years old in good health.

This clonotype showed up just a few times. This chain uses TRBV28 with TRBJ2-3; 7 bases are shared with TRBD2. The germline CDR1 and CDR2 sequences are MDHEN and SYDVKM. CDR3 length: 15 residues. V was clipped by 3 bases and J by 2 bases; unmatched bases: 5. The DNA of the CDR3 is TGTGCCAGCAGTTTCCGGGACTACTACACAGATACGCAGTATTTT. Its translation: CASSFRDYYTDTQYF.

This clonotype was detected many times. The chain employs TRBV12-3 or TRBV12-4 and TRBJ2-3; no firm D call. The germline V and J ends were trimmed by 2 bases and 4 bases, with 7 bases remaining between them. CDR3 length: 13 amino acids. This CDR3 reads CASSLIGADTQYF. The CDR3 bases are TGTGCCAGCAGTTTAATAGGAGCAGATACGCAGTATTTT.

This clonotype was counted only a few times. The chain joins TRBV5-1 to TRBJ1-1; 8 bases match TRBD1. This CDR3 region has 13 residues. Germline V gene lookup returns CDR1 SGHRS and CDR2 YFSETQ. The junction had 3 bases not matched to a gene; V was cut back by 5 bases and J by 3 bases. CDR3 protein: CASRGTGDTEAFF. Here the CDR3 DNA reads TGCGCCAGCAGAGGGACAGGCGACACTGAAGCTTTCTTT.